This is a list of T cell receptor beta chains from one sample in a study of T cells in Graves' hyperthyroidism and ophthalmopathy. TCRdb reprocessed the multiplex PCR reads with MiXCR, giving one entry per CDR3 protein. The sample records approximately 370,000 distinct CDR3 sequences, under 15% being singletons. Sequencing was carried out using blood. Receptors were obtained from a woman in her twenties or thirties with Graves' hyperthyroidism. The CDR3 runs from the conserved cysteine through the conserved F or W. D genes are given only for firm matches. Size values are once, few and many counts, or a class for expanded clones, and some rows have none.

>TRBJ2-1|many|TRBV18|NA
TGTGCCAGCTCACCCGACTCGCGTGGGGAGCAGTTCTTC
CASSPDSRGEQFF
>TRBJ1-5|few|TRBV6-1|NA
TGTGCCAGCAGTGTGGGGGGAGGGGACAATCAGCCCCAGCATTTT
CASSVGGGDNQPQHF
>TRBJ1-6|few|TRBV28|NA
TGTGCCAGCACGGAGAGCTCCTATAATTCACCCCTCCACTTT
CASTESSYNSPLHF
>TRBJ1-5|many|TRBV12-3/TRBV12-4|NA
TGTGCCAGCAGTTTCCTCCTTAGCAATCAGCCCCAGCATTTT
CASSFLLSNQPQHF
>TRBJ2-7|NA|TRBV2|NA
TGTGCCAGCAGGGCCCGGCAGGGGTCCCTTGACGAGCAGTACTTC
CASRARQGSLDEQYF
>TRBJ2-4|NA|TRBV4-1|NA
TGCGCCAGCAGCCAATCGTTGGTCCCGGATAGCATTCAGTACTTC
CASSQSLVPDSIQYF
>TRBJ2-7|many|TRBV20-1|TRBD2
TGCAGTGCTAGTTCTAGCGGGAGGGTCTACGAGCAGTACTTC
CSASSSGRVYEQYF
>TRBJ2-2|few|TRBV28|TRBD1
TGTGCCAGCAGTTCGACAGGGGGGACCGGGGAGCTGTTTTTT
CASSSTGGTGELFF
>TRBJ2-1|many|TRBV29-1|NA
TGCAGCGTTGTAAGGGACAATGAGCAGTTCTTC
CSVVRDNEQFF
>TRBJ2-5|NA|TRBV19|NA
TGTGCCAGTAGCATTCGAGGTACGGAGACCCAGTACTTC
CASSIRGTETQYF
>TRBJ2-4|few|TRBV11-2|NA
TGTGCCAGCAGCTTAGACGGTGGGAGAATTAACATTCAGTACTTC
CASSLDGGRINIQYF
>TRBJ1-2|NA|TRBV28|NA
TGTGCCAGCAGTTTTTACGGCGCGGGGAACTATGGCTACACCTTC
CASSFYGAGNYGYTF